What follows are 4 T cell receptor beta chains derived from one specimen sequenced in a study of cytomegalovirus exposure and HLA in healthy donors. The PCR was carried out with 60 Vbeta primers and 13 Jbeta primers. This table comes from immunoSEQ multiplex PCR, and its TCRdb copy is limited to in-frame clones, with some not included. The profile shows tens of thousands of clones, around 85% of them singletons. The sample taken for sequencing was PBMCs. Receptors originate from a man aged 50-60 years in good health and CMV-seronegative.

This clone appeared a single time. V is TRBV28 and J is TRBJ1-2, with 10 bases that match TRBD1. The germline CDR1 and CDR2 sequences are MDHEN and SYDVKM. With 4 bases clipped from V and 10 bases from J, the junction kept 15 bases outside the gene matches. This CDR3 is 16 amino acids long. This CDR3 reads CASSSHFGQGDRDYTF. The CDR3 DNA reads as TGTGCCAGCAGTTCTCATTTCGGACAGGGGGACAGAGACTACACCTTC.

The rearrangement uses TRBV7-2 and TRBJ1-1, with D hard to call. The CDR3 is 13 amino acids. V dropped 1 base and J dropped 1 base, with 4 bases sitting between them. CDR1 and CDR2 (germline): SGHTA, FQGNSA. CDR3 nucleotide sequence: TGTGCCAGCAGCTTAGAACAGAACACTGAAGCTTTCTTT. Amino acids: CASSLEQNTEAFF.

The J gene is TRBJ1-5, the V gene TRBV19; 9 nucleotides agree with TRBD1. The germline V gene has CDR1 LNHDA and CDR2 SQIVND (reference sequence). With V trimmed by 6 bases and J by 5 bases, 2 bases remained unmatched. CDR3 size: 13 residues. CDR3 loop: CASRDRGDQPQHF. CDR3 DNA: TGTGCCAGTAGGGACAGGGGTGATCAGCCCCAGCATTTT.

CDR3 region: CASSYTGQGTYEQYF. The DNA for the CDR3 is TGTGCCAGCAGTTACACCGGACAGGGAACCTACGAGCAGTACTTC. This sequence joins TRBV6-5 and TRBJ2-7, with 8 bases fitting TRBD1. The CDR3 is 15 residues long. Germline CDR1 MNHEY, CDR2 SVGAGI. Losses at the gene ends were 2 bases for V and 2 bases for J; bases not matched to a gene: 5.